This note documents a single T cell receptor beta chain sequence. This sample was taken from a study of blood T cell repertoires in COVID-19. Study details: COVID-19 samples collected from the United States, Italy and Spain covered acute and convalescent phases.

Here immunoSEQ multiplex PCR was the method, and the copy in TCRdb shows in-frame clones only, minus some. The sample yields some 97,000 clones, about nine tenths seen once. Input material: peripheral blood. This receptor was identified in a man between 60 and 75 years old with acute or convalescent COVID-19.

The CDR3 is CAGKQGAESYNEQFF. The CDR3 DNA sequence: TGCGCCGGGAAACAGGGGGCAGAATCCTACAATGAGCAGTTCTTC. This sequence joins TRBV5-1 and TRBJ2-1; TRBD1 aligns across 9 bases. CDR3 length: 15 amino acids. Germline V CDR1 and CDR2: SGHRS, YFSETQ. V dropped 10 bases and J dropped 1; count of bases not matched to a gene: 9.